The 16 T cell receptor beta chains reported below all come from one sample, sequenced in a study of T cell repertoires in cytomegalovirus infection. TCRdb itself ran the reads through MiXCR, one entry per CDR3 protein. The sample has fewer than 200,000 distinct CDR3 sequences, 15% to 20% seen once. Material for sequencing was PBMCs. The receptors come from a human donor in good health (CMV status not recorded). Some clones in this sample may be carry-over from other donors' samples.

In its sample, this clonotype was seen many times. At one end, the junction sequence differs from germline, possibly due to a read error. The chain uses TRBV29-1 and TRBJ2-1; 8 nucleotides match TRBD2. The CDR3 extends over 15 amino acids. Per the germline V gene, CDR1 is SQVTM and CDR2 is ANQGSEA. CDR3 in DNA: TGCAGCCCACGCCGGGGGACTAGTTCCTGCAATGAGCAGTTCTTC. Its translation: CSPRRGTSSCNEQFF.

This clonotype appeared a few times. The chain joins TRBV2 to TRBJ1-4, with TRBD1 matching over 8 bases. With V trimmed by 1 base and J by 6 bases, 7 bases remained unmatched. The germline V gene encodes CDR1 SNHLY and CDR2 FYNNEI. The CDR3 is 16 residues long. The CDR3 region is CASSEVTGTGYEKLFF. The DNA of the CDR3 is TGTGCCAGCAGTGAAGTTACCGGGACAGGATATGAAAAACTGTTTTTT. Full variable domain (remainder filled in from reference TRBV2 and TRBJ1-4): EPEVTQTPSHQVTQMGQEVILRCVPISNHLYFYWYRQILGQKVEFLVSFYNNEISEKSEIFDDQFSVERPDGSNFTLKIRSTKLEDSAMYFCASSEVTGTGYEKLFFGSGTQLSVL.

At least ten counts were recorded for this clonotype. The rearrangement joins TRBV19 to TRBJ1-5, with D possibly being TRBD1 (5 bases). The germline CDR1 and CDR2 sequences are LNHDA and SQIVND (reference sequence). The CDR3 has 14 residues. V was pared by 0 bases and J by 6 bases, with 9 bases between. The CDR3 loop is CASSIEIGAQPQHF. The CDR3 nucleotides are TGTGCCAGTAGTATAGAGATCGGGGCTCAGCCCCAGCATTTT.

On this clonotype itself: This may stem from a read error, because a much larger clone lies one nucleotide away. V is TRBV12-3 or TRBV12-4 and J is TRBJ1-5; TRBD1 agrees at 11 bases. The CDR3 contains 16 residues. Trimming at V came to 6 bases and at J to 3 bases, leaving 7 bases not matched to a gene. Here the CDR3 reads CASRSGQGATNQPQHF. The CDR3, as DNA: TGTGCCAGCAGATCCGGACAGGGGGCTACCAATCAGCCCCAGCATTTT.

Of note for this clonotype: One base away lies a much larger clone, so this may be a sequencing read error. The CDR3 nucleotides are TGTACCAGCAGCCGCTACTCCTTGGGGGTCTCGTCCGCAGATACGCAGTATTTT. It translates to CTSSRYSLGVSSADTQYF. The chain links TRBV14 to TRBJ2-3; D tentatively fits TRBD1 or TRBD2 (5 bases each). This CDR3 is built from 18 residues. Germline V gives CDR1 SGHDN, CDR2 FVKESK. Variable domain in full (rest from reference TRBV14 and TRBJ2-3): EAGVTQFPSHSVIEKGQTVTLRCDPISGHDNLYWYRRVMGKEIKFLLHFVKESKQDESGMPNNRFLAERTGGTYSTLKVQPAELEDSGVYFCTSSRYSLGVSSADTQYFGPGTRLTVL.

This chain links TRBV19 with TRBJ2-5; 9 bases align to TRBD2. CDR3 length: 16 residues. V lost 3 bases, J lost 3 bases, and 8 bases stayed unmatched. The V gene's germline CDR1 is LNHDA and CDR2 SQIVND (reference sequence). The CDR3 protein is CASSIGSGGPKETQYF. For the CDR3, the DNA is TGTGCCAGTAGTATTGGTAGCGGGGGCCCAAAAGAGACCCAGTACTTC. Together with reference TRBV19 and TRBJ2-5, the CDR3 gives the full variable domain: DGGITQSPKYLFRKEGQNVTLSCEQNLNHDAMYWYRQDPGQGLRLIYYSQIVNDFQKGDIAEGYSVSREKKESFPLTVTSAQKNPTAFYLCASSIGSGGPKETQYFGPGTRLLVL.

As regards this clonotype: This could be a read error, since a much larger clone is one nucleotide away. This chain uses TRBV5-6 with TRBJ2-7; tentatively, D is TRBD2 (6 bases). This CDR3 contains 15 residues. The germline V and J ends were trimmed by 0 bases and 3 bases, with 13 bases remaining between them. CDR1 is SGHDT and CDR2 is YYEEEE in the germline V gene. CDR3 residues: CASSLALGGGYEQYF. The CDR3 DNA sequence: TGTGCCAGCAGCTTGGCTCTGGGGGGAGGCTACGAGCAGTACTTC.

A note on this clonotype: A much larger clone lies a single base off, so this may be a read error. This chain joins TRBV15 and TRBJ1-2, with D maybe TRBD1 (5 bases). Germline-derived CDR1 and CDR2 are LNHNV and YYDKDF (reference sequence). Trimming stripped 3 bases from V and 0 bases from J, with 14 bases between. The CDR3 consists of 16 residues. CDR3 amino acids: CATSRGLGTSNYGYTF. As DNA, the CDR3 is TGTGCCACCAGCAGGGGACTGGGGACTTCTAACTATGGCTACACCTTC.

This clonotype has just a few counts. V and J are TRBV6-5 and TRBJ2-4; D is uncertain. The CDR3 extends over 16 amino acids. Looked up from germline, CDR1 is MNHEY and CDR2 is SVGAGI. V lost 5 bases and J 0 bases, leaving 14 bases between the germline ends. CDR3: CASSPAFFLAKNIQYF. The CDR3 DNA follows: TGTGCCAGCAGTCCAGCTTTTTTCCTAGCCAAAAACATTCAGTACTTC.

This clonotype was observed at least ten times. The chain couples TRBV7-6 to TRBJ2-5; 7 positions match TRBD1. The CDR3 length is 15 residues. CDR1 is SGHVS, CDR2 FNYEAQ, per germline. Losses at the gene ends were 5 bases for V and 0 bases for J; bases not matched to a gene: 6. CDR3 in amino acids: CASSRDRANQETQYF. The CDR3 DNA reads TGTGCCAGCAGCCGCGACAGGGCGAACCAAGAGACCCAGTACTTC.

This clonotype was recorded at least ten times. The chain carries TRBV7-8 and TRBJ2-2, with a weak D call TRBD2 (6 bases). The V gene's germline CDR1 is SGHVS and CDR2 FQNEAQ. V was shortened by 5 bases and J by 4 bases, with 11 bases between the two germline ends. This CDR3 has 14 amino acids. CDR3 coding DNA: TGTGCCAGCAGCAAACAGCGGGTCACCGGGGAGCTGTTTTTT. This gives the protein CASSKQRVTGELFF.

The table lists this clonotype with many counts. The rearrangement links TRBV19 to TRBJ2-3; 11 bases align to TRBD2. Trimming cost V 5 bases and J 0 bases; bases outside gene matches: 4. The CDR3 is made up of 16 amino acids. Germline V gene lookup returns CDR1 LNHDA and CDR2 SQIVND (reference sequence). The CDR3 here is CASSAGLAASTDTQYF. CDR3 bases: TGTGCCAGTAGTGCGGGACTAGCGGCTAGCACAGATACGCAGTATTTT.

There are many counts of this clonotype. The V and J genes are TRBV5-6 and TRBJ2-1, with D unresolved. Germline V lookup: CDR1 SGHDT, CDR2 YYEEEE. This CDR3 contains 14 residues. V was pared by 0 bases and J by 4 bases, with 8 bases between. The CDR3: CASSLGPSYNEQFF. In DNA, the CDR3 is TGTGCCAGCAGCTTGGGACCGAGTTACAATGAGCAGTTCTTC.

This clonotype turned up a few times. The genes are TRBV27 and TRBJ1-4; TRBD1 agrees at 9 bases. CDR1 and CDR2 (germline): MNHEY, SMNVEV (reference sequence). V was pared by 10 bases and J by 0 bases, with 6 bases of the junction left unmatched. The length of the CDR3 is 15 residues. The CDR3 reads CATSDRGATNEKLFF. The CDR3, as DNA: TGTGCCACCTCGGACAGGGGAGCAACTAATGAAAAACTGTTTTTT. The full variable domain, completed using reference TRBV27 and TRBJ1-4, is EAQVTQNPRYLITVTGKKLTVTCSQNMNHEYMSWYRQDPGLGLRQIYYSMNVEVTDKGDVPEGYKVSRKEKRNFPLILESPSPNQTSLYFCATSDRGATNEKLFFGSGTQLSVL.

This clonotype occurred a few times. This chain uses TRBV7-2 with TRBJ2-3; 8 positions agree with TRBD1. V trimming: 6 bases; J trimming: 0 bases; junction bases outside the gene matches: 11. The germline CDR1 and CDR2 sequences are SGHTA and FQGNSA. The CDR3 runs to 17 residues. CDR3: CASRNDRGAFSTDTQYF. CDR3 DNA sequence: TGTGCCAGCAGGAATGACAGGGGCGCCTTCAGCACAGATACGCAGTATTTT.

This clonotype was seen more than once but under ten times. The V and J genes are TRBV28 and TRBJ1-2; D is perhaps TRBD1 (5 bases). The CDR3 runs to 14 residues. CDR1 is MDHEN and CDR2 is SYDVKM in the germline V gene. V lost 3 bases and J lost 0, with 8 bases in between. The CDR3 DNA sequence: TGTGCCAGCAGTTTCGGGGGGACTAACTATGGCTACACCTTC. This translates into CASSFGGTNYGYTF.